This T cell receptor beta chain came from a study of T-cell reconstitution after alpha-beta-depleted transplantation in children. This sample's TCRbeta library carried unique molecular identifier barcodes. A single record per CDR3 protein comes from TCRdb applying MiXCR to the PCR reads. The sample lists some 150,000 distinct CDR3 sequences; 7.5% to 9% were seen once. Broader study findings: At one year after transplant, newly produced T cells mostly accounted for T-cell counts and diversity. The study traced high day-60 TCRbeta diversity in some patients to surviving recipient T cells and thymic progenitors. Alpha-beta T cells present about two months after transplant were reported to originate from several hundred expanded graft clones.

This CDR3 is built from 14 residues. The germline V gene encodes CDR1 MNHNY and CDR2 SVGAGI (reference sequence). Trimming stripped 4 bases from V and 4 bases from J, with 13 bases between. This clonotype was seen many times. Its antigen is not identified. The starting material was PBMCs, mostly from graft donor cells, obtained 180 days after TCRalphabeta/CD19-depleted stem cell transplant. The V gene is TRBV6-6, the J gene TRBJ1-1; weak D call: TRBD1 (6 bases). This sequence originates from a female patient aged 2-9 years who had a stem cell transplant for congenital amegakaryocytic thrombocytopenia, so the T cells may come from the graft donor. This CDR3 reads CASSSGARSTEAFF. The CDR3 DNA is TGTGCCAGCAGTTCAGGGGCGAGGAGCACTGAAGCTTTCTTT.